Listed below are T cell receptor beta chains from one sample, sequenced in a study of Ad26.COV2.S vaccination and SARS-CoV-2 variants. The method was immunoSEQ multiplex PCR; TCRdb's version includes in-frame clones alone and lacks a portion of them. The sample shows around 250,000 clones, around 88% of them seen only once. The sample was peripheral blood, taken in a trial of Ad26.COV2.S vaccine versus placebo. These receptors came from a person between 18 and 65 years old who received the Ad26.COV2.S COVID-19 vaccine or a placebo. Each CDR3 is given with its conserved first and last residue. The order of the fields is D gene, V gene, clone size, J gene, CDR3 DNA, CDR3 protein. A D gene is named only where the DNA matches it firmly. The size entry is marked missing in some rows and otherwise reads once, few, many or a size class.

D: -
V: TRBV4-3
size: -
J: TRBJ1-2
DNA: TGCGCCAGCAGCCTAAGCCCGGGACTGGTCTATGGCTACACCTTC
CDR3: CASSLSPGLVYGYTF

D: TRBD1
V: TRBV4-1
size: -
J: TRBJ1-5
DNA: TGCGCCAGCAGCCAAGAGGCGGACAGGAGTCAGCCCCAGCATTTT
CDR3: CASSQEADRSQPQHF

D: -
V: TRBV13
size: -
J: TRBJ2-2
DNA: TGTGCCAGCAGCTTAGAGGCAGGGGTGAACACCGGGGAGCTGTTTTTT
CDR3: CASSLEAGVNTGELFF

D: TRBD1
V: TRBV5-1
size: -
J: TRBJ2-5
DNA: TGCGCCAGCAGACTGACAGGGCGGGAGACCCAGTACTTC
CDR3: CASRLTGRETQYF

D: -
V: TRBV6-6
size: -
J: TRBJ1-5
DNA: TGTGCCAGCAGTTACACGGGGGGCAATCAGCCCCAGCATTTT
CDR3: CASSYTGGNQPQHF

D: -
V: TRBV7-2
size: few
J: TRBJ2-5
DNA: TGTGCCAGCAGCCCCTGGGCAGGGTCGACCCAAGAGACCCAGTACTTC
CDR3: CASSPWAGSTQETQYF

D: -
V: TRBV19
size: -
J: TRBJ2-2
DNA: TGTGCCAGTAGTTTGAGGGAGAACACCGGGGAGCTGTTTTTT
CDR3: CASSLRENTGELFF

D: -
V: TRBV2
size: -
J: TRBJ2-7
DNA: TGTGCCAGCAGTGAAATACGGAGCTCCTACGAGCAGTACTTC
CDR3: CASSEIRSSYEQYF

D: TRBD2
V: TRBV19
size: -
J: TRBJ2-7
DNA: TGTGCCAGTAGTCCTAGCGGGGGCTCCTACGAGCAGTACTTC
CDR3: CASSPSGGSYEQYF

D: TRBD1
V: TRBV29-1
size: -
J: TRBJ1-2
DNA: TGCAGCGTTGATTTTGTGAGGCCCGCTACAGGGGGAATGACCGGCTATGGCTACACCTTC
CDR3: CSVDFVRPATGGMTGYGYTF

D: -
V: TRBV4-1
size: -
J: TRBJ2-7
DNA: TGCGCCAGCAGCCAAATAACCGGGACAACCTACGAGCAGTACTTC
CDR3: CASSQITGTTYEQYF

D: -
V: TRBV3-1/TRBV3-2
size: -
J: TRBJ2-4
DNA: TGTGCCAGCAGCCCGGTGGAGGGGGTTATGTACTTC
CDR3: CASSPVEGVMYF

D: TRBD2
V: TRBV29-1
size: -
J: TRBJ2-1
DNA: TGCAGCGCCCGTAGCGGGAGTACCCCTGAGCAGTTCTTC
CDR3: CSARSGSTPEQFF

D: -
V: TRBV30
size: -
J: TRBJ1-5
DNA: TGTGCCTGGAGTGTAGGGTCCGCCAGGGAGCCCCAGCATTTT
CDR3: CAWSVGSAREPQHF

D: -
V: TRBV15
size: -
J: TRBJ2-4
DNA: TGTGCCACCAGCAGAGAAGGGTCAGCCAAAAACATTCAGTACTTC
CDR3: CATSREGSAKNIQYF

D: -
V: TRBV30
size: -
J: TRBJ2-1
DNA: TGTGCCTGGAGCGGACAGTTCGTTTTCGATGAGCAGTTCTTC
CDR3: CAWSGQFVFDEQFF

D: -
V: TRBV4-1
size: -
J: TRBJ2-3
DNA: TGCGCCAGCAGCCAAGTCTTCAGGCGCACAGATACGCAGTATTTT
CDR3: CASSQVFRRTDTQYF

D: -
V: TRBV11-2
size: -
J: TRBJ2-1
DNA: TGTGCCAGCAGCCAGAGCCGAGTTGAGCAGTTCTTC
CDR3: CASSQSRVEQFF

D: -
V: TRBV23-1
size: few
J: TRBJ1-1
DNA: TGCGCCAGCAGTCAATCCCCCGGGATGGAAGCTTTCTTT
CDR3: CASSQSPGMEAFF

D: -
V: TRBV5-6
size: -
J: TRBJ1-6
DNA: TGTGCCAGCAGCCTGGTAGGGAATAATTCACCCCTCCACTTT
CDR3: CASSLVGNNSPLHF

D: -
V: TRBV5-1
size: -
J: TRBJ1-2
DNA: TGCGCCAGCACCTCCGCGGGAGGGACTTATGGCTACACCTTC
CDR3: CASTSAGGTYGYTF

D: -
V: TRBV14
size: -
J: TRBJ2-7
DNA: TGTGCCAGCAGATCGGACTTCTCCTACGAGCAGTACTTC
CDR3: CASRSDFSYEQYF

D: -
V: TRBV4-1
size: -
J: TRBJ1-5
DNA: TGCGCCAGCAGCCAAGATCGCGCAGGGTCAAACAATCAGCCCCAGCATTTT
CDR3: CASSQDRAGSNNQPQHF

D: -
V: TRBV3-1/TRBV3-2
size: few
J: TRBJ2-1
DNA: TGTGCCAGCAGTAACGGGGACGGGGCCTACAATGAGCAGTTCTTC
CDR3: CASSNGDGAYNEQFF

D: -
V: TRBV24-1
size: -
J: TRBJ2-5
DNA: TGTGCCACCAGTGATTCCGGGGCCCCATCCGAGACCCAGTACTTC
CDR3: CATSDSGAPSETQYF

D: -
V: TRBV19
size: -
J: TRBJ1-1
DNA: TGTGCCAGTAATAGGGATTTGGGCACTGAAGCTTTCTTT
CDR3: CASNRDLGTEAFF

D: -
V: TRBV7-3
size: -
J: TRBJ2-3
DNA: TGTGCCAGCAGCTTATCCGTCACAGATACGCAGTATTTT
CDR3: CASSLSVTDTQYF

D: TRBD1
V: TRBV7-2
size: -
J: TRBJ2-1
DNA: TGTGCCAGCAGCTCACAGGGGGCAGGATACAATGAGCAGTTCTTC
CDR3: CASSSQGAGYNEQFF

D: TRBD2
V: TRBV28
size: -
J: TRBJ2-2
DNA: TGTGCCAGCAGTACCCCTGCGGGGGGGCTGTTTTTT
CDR3: CASSTPAGGLFF

D: -
V: TRBV29-1
size: -
J: TRBJ2-5
DNA: TGCAGCGTTGGCAGGTCGGGAGTGGGAGAGACCCAGTACTTC
CDR3: CSVGRSGVGETQYF

D: -
V: TRBV7-3
size: once
J: TRBJ2-2
DNA: TGTGCCAGCAGCTTAACGGCAACACAGGGGAACACCGGGGAGCTGTTTTTT
CDR3: CASSLTATQGNTGELFF

D: -
V: TRBV20-1
size: once
J: TRBJ2-1
DNA: TGCAGTGCTAGAGAAGTTGAGCAGTTCTTC
CDR3: CSAREVEQFF

D: -
V: TRBV24-1
size: -
J: TRBJ1-4
DNA: TGTGCCACGCCTGTAGACAGGAAAATTTTT
CDR3: CATPVDRKIF

D: TRBD1
V: TRBV29-1
size: -
J: TRBJ2-1
DNA: TGCAGCGTTGAAGGGGCAGGGGGTCGCCCCTACAATGAGCAGTTCTTC
CDR3: CSVEGAGGRPYNEQFF

D: TRBD1
V: TRBV27
size: -
J: TRBJ2-7
DNA: TGTGCCAGCAGTCCCCCTCCGGGACAGGGGGCGCGGGAGCAGTACTTC
CDR3: CASSPPPGQGAREQYF

D: -
V: TRBV7-2
size: few
J: TRBJ1-3
DNA: TGTGCCAGCAGCCTAAGTAGGATGAGGGCTGGAAACACCATATATTTT
CDR3: CASSLSRMRAGNTIYF

D: -
V: TRBV18
size: -
J: TRBJ1-6
DNA: TGTGCCAGCTCGCCCGGGCGTGTAGGGGCGGAACCCCTCCACTTT
CDR3: CASSPGRVGAEPLHF